This T cell receptor (beta chain) was sequenced during a study of T cell responses to AZD1222 COVID-19 vaccine. TCRdb's copy holds only in-frame clones and misses some; the assay was immunoSEQ multiplex PCR. The repertoire holds about 86,000 clones, with 70% to 85% as singletons. CDR1 LNHDA and CDR2 SQIVND come from the germline V gene (reference sequence). The CDR3 is made up of 15 amino acids. V lost 5 bases and J 3 bases, leaving 14 bases between the germline ends. Specimen: peripheral blood, collected on day 0 of AZD1222 vaccination. This receptor was taken from an adult in good health. This chain joins TRBV19 and TRBJ1-5; a weak D match, TRBD1 (6 bases). CDR3 in amino acids: CASSPDSIDNQPQHF. The CDR3 DNA sequence: TGTGCCAGTAGTCCGGACAGTATCGACAATCAGCCCCAGCATTTT. The full variable domain, in which reference TRBV19 and TRBJ1-5 provide the parts outside the CDR3, is DGGITQSPKYLFRKEGQNVTLSCEQNLNHDAMYWYRQDPGQGLRLIYYSQIVNDFQKGDIAEGYSVSREKKESFPLTVTSAQKNPTAFYLCASSPDSIDNQPQHFGDGTRLSIL.